The clone carrying this T cell receptor beta chain was seen a few times. Original methodology: Reference gene primers were amplified, and this amplification served to estimate nucleated cell counts. The repertoire was sequenced with immunoSEQ multiplex PCR; TCRdb's copy has only in-frame clones and lacks some. For V, J and clone size, that table is used; D and trimming come from the DNA. Of about 130,000 clones in the sample, more than 70% were seen once. This CDR3 spans 14 amino acids. Germline CDR1 reads SEHNR; CDR2 reads FQNEAQ (reference sequence). V lost 5 bases to trimming and J lost 4 bases, with 14 bases between them. The sample is drawn from a study of blood T cell repertoires in COVID-19. About the study: The United States, Italy and Spain were the sources of the acute and convalescent COVID-19 samples. PBMCs, B-cell-depleted T cells, or T cells were the source of the cDNA or gDNA that made up the material.

The sequenced material came from peripheral blood. The rearrangement links TRBV7-9 to TRBJ1-2; D not certain. This TCR was recovered from a human donor in a cohort sampled during active COVID-19. The CDR3 loop reads CASSPGGLIYGYTF. The CDR3 bases are TGTGCCAGCAGCCCCGGAGGCCTCATCTATGGCTACACCTTC.